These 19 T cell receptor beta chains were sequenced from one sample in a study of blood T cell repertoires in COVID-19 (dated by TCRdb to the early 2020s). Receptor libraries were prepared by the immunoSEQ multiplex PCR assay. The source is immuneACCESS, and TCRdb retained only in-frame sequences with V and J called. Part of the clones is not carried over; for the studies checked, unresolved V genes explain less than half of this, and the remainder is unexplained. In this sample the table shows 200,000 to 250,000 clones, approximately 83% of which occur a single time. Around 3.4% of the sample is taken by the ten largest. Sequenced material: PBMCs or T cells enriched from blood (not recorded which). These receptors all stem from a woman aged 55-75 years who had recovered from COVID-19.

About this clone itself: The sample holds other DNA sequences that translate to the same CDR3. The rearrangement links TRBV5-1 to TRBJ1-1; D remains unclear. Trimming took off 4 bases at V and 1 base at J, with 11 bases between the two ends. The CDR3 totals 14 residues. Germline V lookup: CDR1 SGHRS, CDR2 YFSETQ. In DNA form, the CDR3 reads TGCGCCAGCAGCCTGCAGGCCTCGAACACTGAAGCTTTCTTT. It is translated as CASSLQASNTEAFF.

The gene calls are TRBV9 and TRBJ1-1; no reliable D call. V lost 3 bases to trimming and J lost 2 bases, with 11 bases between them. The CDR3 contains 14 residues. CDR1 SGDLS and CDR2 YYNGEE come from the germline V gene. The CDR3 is CASSESSANTEAFF. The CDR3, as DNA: TGTGCCAGCAGCGAGAGTTCCGCCAACACTGAAGCTTTCTTT.

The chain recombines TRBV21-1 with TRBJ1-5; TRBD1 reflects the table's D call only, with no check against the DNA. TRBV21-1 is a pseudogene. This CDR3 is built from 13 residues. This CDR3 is CAIIAGAGQPQHF. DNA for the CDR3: TGTGCCATCATCGCAGGGGCCGGTCAGCCCCAGCATTTT.

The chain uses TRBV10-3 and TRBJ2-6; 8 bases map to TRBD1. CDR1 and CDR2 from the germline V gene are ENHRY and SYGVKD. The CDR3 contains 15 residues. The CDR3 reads CGTAGGLSGANVLTF. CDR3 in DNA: TGTGGCACGGCAGGGGGCTTGAGCGGGGCCAACGTCCTGACTTTC.

The CDR3 DNA reads TGTGCCAGCAGTATCGCAGATAATTCACCCCTCCACTTT. It encodes CASSIADNSPLHF. The genes are TRBV12-3 or TRBV12-4 and TRBJ1-6, with unresolved D. This CDR3 is built from 13 residues. V lost 5 bases to trimming and J lost 5 bases, with 7 bases between them.

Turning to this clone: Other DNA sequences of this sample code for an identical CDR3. Here the CDR3 reads CASSLEGADNSPLHF. For the CDR3, the DNA is TGCGCCAGCAGCTTGGAAGGGGCGGATAATTCACCCCTCCACTTT. The V gene is TRBV5-1, the J gene TRBJ1-6; D is perhaps TRBD1 (5 bases). Per the germline V gene, CDR1 is SGHRS and CDR2 is YFSETQ. V was clipped by 0 bases and J by 5 bases, with 9 bases between them. The CDR3 extends over 15 amino acids. Full variable domain (missing parts from reference TRBV5-1 and TRBJ1-6): KAGVTQTPRYLIKTRGQQVTLSCSPISGHRSVSWYQQTPGQGLQFLFEYFSETQRNKGNFPGRFSGRQFSNSRSEMNVSTLELGDSALYLCASSLEGADNSPLHFGNGTRLTVT.

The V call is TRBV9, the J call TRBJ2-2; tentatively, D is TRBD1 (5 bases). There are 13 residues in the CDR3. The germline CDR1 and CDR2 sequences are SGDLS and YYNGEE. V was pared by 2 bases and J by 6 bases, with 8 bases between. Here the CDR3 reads CASSVDMAGELFF. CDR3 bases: TGTGCCAGCAGCGTGGACATGGCCGGGGAGCTGTTTTTT.

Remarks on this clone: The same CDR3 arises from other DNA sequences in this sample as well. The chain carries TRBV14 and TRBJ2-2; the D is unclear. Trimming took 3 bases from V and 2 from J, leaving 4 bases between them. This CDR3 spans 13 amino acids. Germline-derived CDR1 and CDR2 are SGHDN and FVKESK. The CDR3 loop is CASSQANTGELFF. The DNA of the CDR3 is TGTGCCAGCAGCCAGGCTAACACCGGGGAGCTGTTTTTT.

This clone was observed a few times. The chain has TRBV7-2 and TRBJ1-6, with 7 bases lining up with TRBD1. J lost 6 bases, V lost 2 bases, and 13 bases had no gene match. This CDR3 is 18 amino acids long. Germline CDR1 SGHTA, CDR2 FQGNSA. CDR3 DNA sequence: TGTGCCAGCAGCTTACTATTTGTCGGGACAGCCACTAATTCACCCCTCCACTTT. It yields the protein CASSLLFVGTATNSPLHF.

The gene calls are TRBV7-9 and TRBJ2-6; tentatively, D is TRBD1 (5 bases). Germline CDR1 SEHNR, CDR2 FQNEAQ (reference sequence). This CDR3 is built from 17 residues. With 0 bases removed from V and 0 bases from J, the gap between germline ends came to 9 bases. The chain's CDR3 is CASSLATVFSGANVLTF. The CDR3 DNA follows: TGTGCCAGCAGCTTAGCGACAGTCTTCTCTGGGGCCAACGTCCTGACTTTC.

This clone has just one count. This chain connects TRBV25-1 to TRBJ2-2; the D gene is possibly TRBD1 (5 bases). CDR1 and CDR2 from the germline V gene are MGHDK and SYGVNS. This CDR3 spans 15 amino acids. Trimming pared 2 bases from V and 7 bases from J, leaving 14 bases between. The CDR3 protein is CASSEALGVGGELFF. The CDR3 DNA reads TGTGCCAGCAGTGAAGCGCTAGGGGTTGGCGGGGAGCTGTTTTTT.

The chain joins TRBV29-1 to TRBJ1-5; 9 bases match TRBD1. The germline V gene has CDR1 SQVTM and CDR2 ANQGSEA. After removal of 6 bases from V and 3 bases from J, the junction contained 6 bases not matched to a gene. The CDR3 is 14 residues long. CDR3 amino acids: CSVAGTGNNQPQHF. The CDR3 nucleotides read TGCAGCGTCGCCGGGACAGGGAACAATCAGCCCCAGCATTTT.

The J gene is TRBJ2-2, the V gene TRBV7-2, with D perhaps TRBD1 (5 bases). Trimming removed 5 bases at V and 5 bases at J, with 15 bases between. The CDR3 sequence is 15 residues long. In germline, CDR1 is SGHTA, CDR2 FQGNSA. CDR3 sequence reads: CASSPRQFLTGELFF. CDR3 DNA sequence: TGTGCCAGCAGCCCTCGACAGTTTTTAACCGGGGAGCTGTTTTTT.

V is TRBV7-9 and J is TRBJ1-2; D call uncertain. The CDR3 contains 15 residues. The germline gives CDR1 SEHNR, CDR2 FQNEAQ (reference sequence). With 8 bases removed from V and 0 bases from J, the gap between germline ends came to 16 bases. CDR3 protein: CASELMNLANYGYTF. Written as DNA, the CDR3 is TGTGCCAGCGAACTAATGAACTTAGCTAACTATGGCTACACCTTC.

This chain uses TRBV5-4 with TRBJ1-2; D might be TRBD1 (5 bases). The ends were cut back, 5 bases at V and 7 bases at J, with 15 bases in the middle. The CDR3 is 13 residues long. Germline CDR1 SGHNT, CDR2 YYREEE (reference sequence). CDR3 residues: CASSSDGGRGYTF. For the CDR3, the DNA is TGTGCCAGCAGTTCGGACGGGGGACGTGGCTACACCTTC.

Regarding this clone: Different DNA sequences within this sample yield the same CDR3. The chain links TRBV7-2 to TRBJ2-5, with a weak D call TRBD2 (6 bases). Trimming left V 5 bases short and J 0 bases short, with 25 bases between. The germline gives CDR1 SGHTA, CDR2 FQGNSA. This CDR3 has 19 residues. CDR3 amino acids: CASSRRVTSLHGNQETQYF. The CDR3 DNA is TGTGCCAGCAGCCGGAGGGTAACATCGCTTCACGGGAACCAAGAGACCCAGTACTTC.

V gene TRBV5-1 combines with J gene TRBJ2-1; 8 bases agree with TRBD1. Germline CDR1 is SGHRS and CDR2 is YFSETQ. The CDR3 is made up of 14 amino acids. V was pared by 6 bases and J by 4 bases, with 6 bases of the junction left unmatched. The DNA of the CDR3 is TGCGCCAGCACATCCTGGGACAGGTACAATGAGCAGTTCTTC. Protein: CASTSWDRYNEQFF.

In DNA form, the CDR3 reads TGTGCCAGCAGCTTATCATCCCCTAGCGGGGGAGAGACCCAGTACTTC. It translates to CASSLSSPSGGETQYF. This sequence joins TRBV7-9 and TRBJ2-5, with 10 nucleotides matching TRBD2. The germline gives CDR1 SEHNR, CDR2 FQNEAQ (reference sequence). Trimming cost V 2 bases and J 4 bases; bases outside gene matches: 7. This CDR3 has 16 residues.

As DNA, the CDR3 is TGTGCCAGCAGCTTTTCAGACAGGGGGTCAGTCGAGCAGTACTTC. Translated: CASSFSDRGSVEQYF. V is TRBV5-4 and J is TRBJ2-7; 9 nucleotides line up with TRBD1. The CDR3 is 15 residues long. CDR1 SGHNT and CDR2 YYREEE come from the germline V gene (reference sequence). Germline trimming cut 2 bases from V and 6 bases from J; bases unmatched to any gene: 9.